This paragraph reports one T cell receptor (beta chain). This sample stems from a study of Ad26.COV2.S vaccination and SARS-CoV-2 variants. Treatment indicated: roughly 19 received Ad26.COV2.S at low or high dose, single or two shots; 5 received placebo; per-sample allocation not given. The samples date from day 63 after the first vaccine or placebo injection. Clones were read by immunoSEQ multiplex PCR, and TCRdb kept only the in-frame ones, dropping some. The table has around 420,000 clones, 88% seen once. The specimen was peripheral blood, collected in a trial of Ad26.COV2.S vaccine versus placebo. The receptor comes from a person between 18 and 60 years old who received the Ad26.COV2.S COVID-19 vaccine or a placebo.

The CDR3 loop reads CASTRTLQETQYF. Here the CDR3 DNA reads TGTGCCAGCACTCGGACACTCCAAGAGACCCAGTACTTC. This sequence joins TRBV6-5 and TRBJ2-5, with D possibly TRBD1 on 5 matching bases. Trimming took 7 bases from V and 1 from J, leaving 10 bases between them. The CDR3 consists of 13 residues. Germline-derived CDR1 and CDR2 are MNHEY and SVGAGI.